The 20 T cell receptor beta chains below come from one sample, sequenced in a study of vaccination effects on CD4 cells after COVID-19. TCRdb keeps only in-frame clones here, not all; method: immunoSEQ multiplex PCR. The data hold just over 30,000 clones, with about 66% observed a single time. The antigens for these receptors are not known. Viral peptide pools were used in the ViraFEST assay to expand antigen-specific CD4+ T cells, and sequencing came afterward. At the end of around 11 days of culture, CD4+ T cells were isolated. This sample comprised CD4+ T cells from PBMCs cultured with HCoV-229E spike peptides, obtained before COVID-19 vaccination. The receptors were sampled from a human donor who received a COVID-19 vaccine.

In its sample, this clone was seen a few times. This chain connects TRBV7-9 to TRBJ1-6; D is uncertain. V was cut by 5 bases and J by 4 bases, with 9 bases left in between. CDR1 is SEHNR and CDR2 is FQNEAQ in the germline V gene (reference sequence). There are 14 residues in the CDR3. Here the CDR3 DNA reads TGTGCCAGCAGCATTGAGCAGTATAATTCACCCCTCCACTTT. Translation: CASSIEQYNSPLHF.

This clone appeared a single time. CDR3 sequence reads: CASSQREGTGTETQYF. The DNA for the CDR3 is TGTGCCAGCAGCCAAAGAGAGGGGACAGGGACAGAGACCCAGTACTTC. The chain carries TRBV7-6 and TRBJ2-5, with 9 nucleotides matching TRBD1. Germline trimming cut 5 bases from V and 4 bases from J; bases unmatched to any gene: 11. The CDR3 consists of 16 residues. CDR1 and CDR2 from the germline V gene are SGHVS and FNYEAQ.

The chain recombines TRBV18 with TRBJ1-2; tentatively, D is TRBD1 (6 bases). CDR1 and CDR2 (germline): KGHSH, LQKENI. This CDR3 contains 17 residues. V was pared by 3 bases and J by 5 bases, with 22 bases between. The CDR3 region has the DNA TGTGCCAGCTCACCCTGGGTGGACAGCCGAGCCTCGTATGGCTACACCTTC. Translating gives CASSPWVDSRASYGYTF. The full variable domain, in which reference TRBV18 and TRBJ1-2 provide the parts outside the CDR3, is NAGVMQNPRHLVRRRGQEARLRCSPMKGHSHVYWYRQLPEEGLKFMVYLQKENIIDESGMPKERFSAEFPKEGPSILRIQQVVRGDSAAYFCASSPWVDSRASYGYTFGSGTRLTVV.

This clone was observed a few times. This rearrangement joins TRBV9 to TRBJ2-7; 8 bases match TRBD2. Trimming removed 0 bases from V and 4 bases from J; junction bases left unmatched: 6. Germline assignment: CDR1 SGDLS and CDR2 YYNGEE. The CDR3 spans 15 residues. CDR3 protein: CASSVGAGDRYEQYF. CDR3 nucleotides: TGTGCCAGCAGCGTAGGAGCGGGGGATCGTTACGAGCAGTACTTC. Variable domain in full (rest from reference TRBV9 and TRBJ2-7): DSGVTQTPKHLITATGQRVTLRCSPRSGDLSVYWYQQSLDQGLQFLIQYYNGEERAKGNILERFSAQQFPDLHSELNLSSLELGDSALYFCASSVGAGDRYEQYFGPGTRLTVT.

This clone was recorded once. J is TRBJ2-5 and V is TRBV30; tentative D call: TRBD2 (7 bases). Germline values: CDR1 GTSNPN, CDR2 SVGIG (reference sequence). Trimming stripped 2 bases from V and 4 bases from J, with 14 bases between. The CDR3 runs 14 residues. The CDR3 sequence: CAWSRGAIGETQYF. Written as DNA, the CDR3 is TGTGCCTGGAGTCGGGGGGCCATAGGAGAGACCCAGTACTTC.

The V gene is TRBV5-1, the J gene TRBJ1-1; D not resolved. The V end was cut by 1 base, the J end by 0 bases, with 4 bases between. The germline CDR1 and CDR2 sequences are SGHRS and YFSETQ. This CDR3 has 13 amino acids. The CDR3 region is CASSLTVNTEAFF. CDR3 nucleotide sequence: TGCGCCAGCAGCTTGACAGTGAACACTGAAGCTTTCTTT.

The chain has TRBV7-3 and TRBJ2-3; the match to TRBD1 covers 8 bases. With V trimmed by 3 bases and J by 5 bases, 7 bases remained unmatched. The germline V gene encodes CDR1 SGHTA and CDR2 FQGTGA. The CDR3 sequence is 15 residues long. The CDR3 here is CASSLTGDVQDTQYF. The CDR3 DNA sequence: TGTGCCAGCAGCTTGACAGGGGATGTGCAAGATACGCAGTATTTT.

For the CDR3, the DNA is TGTGCCAGCACGTCTGCCAGCTCTGGAAACACCATATATTTT. Its protein is CASTSASSGNTIYF. This chain connects TRBV6-5 to TRBJ1-3; no definite D call. Per germline, CDR1 MNHEY and CDR2 SVGAGI. The CDR3 covers 14 residues. V was trimmed by 7 bases and J by 0 bases, leaving 10 bases between them.

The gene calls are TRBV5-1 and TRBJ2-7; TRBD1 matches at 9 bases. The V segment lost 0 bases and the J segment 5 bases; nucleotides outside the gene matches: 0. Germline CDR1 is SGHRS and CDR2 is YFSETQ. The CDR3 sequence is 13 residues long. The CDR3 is CASSLGQGDEQYF. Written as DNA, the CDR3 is TGCGCCAGCAGCTTGGGACAGGGGGACGAGCAGTACTTC. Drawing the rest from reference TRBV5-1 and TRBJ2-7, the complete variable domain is KAGVTQTPRYLIKTRGQQVTLSCSPISGHRSVSWYQQTPGQGLQFLFEYFSETQRNKGNFPGRFSGRQFSNSRSEMNVSTLELGDSALYLCASSLGQGDEQYFGPGTRLTVT.

CDR3 sequence: CASSFYDRDYGYTF. CDR3 sequence (DNA): TGTGCCAGCAGCTTCTACGACCGAGACTATGGCTACACCTTC. J is TRBJ1-2 and V is TRBV28, with D unclear. Trimming took 6 bases from V and 3 from J, leaving 14 bases between them. The CDR3 is 14 residues long. CDR1 MDHEN and CDR2 SYDVKM come from the germline V gene.

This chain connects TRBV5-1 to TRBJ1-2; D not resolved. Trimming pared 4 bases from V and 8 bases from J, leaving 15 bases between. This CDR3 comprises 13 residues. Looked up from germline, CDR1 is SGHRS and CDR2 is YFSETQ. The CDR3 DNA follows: TGCGCCAGCAGCCAGTCCATCGGAGGGGGCTACACCTTC. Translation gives CASSQSIGGGYTF. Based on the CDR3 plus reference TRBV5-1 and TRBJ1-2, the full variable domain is KAGVTQTPRYLIKTRGQQVTLSCSPISGHRSVSWYQQTPGQGLQFLFEYFSETQRNKGNFPGRFSGRQFSNSRSEMNVSTLELGDSALYLCASSQSIGGGYTFGSGTRLTVV.

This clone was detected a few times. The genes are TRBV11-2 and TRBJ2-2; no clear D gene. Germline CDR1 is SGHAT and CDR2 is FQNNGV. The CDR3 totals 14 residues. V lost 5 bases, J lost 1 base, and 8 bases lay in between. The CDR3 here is CASSPGWNTGELFF. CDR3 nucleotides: TGTGCCAGCAGCCCAGGATGGAACACCGGGGAGCTGTTTTTT.

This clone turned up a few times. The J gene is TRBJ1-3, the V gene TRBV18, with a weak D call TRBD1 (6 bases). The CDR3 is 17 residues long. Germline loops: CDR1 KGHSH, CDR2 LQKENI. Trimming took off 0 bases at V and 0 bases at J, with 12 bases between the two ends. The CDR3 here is CASSPPLGTFSGNTIYF. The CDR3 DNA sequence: TGTGCCAGCTCACCACCGTTGGGGACATTCTCTGGAAACACCATATATTTT. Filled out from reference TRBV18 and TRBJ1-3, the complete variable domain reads NAGVMQNPRHLVRRRGQEARLRCSPMKGHSHVYWYRQLPEEGLKFMVYLQKENIIDESGMPKERFSAEFPKEGPSILRIQQVVRGDSAAYFCASSPPLGTFSGNTIYFGEGSWLTVV.

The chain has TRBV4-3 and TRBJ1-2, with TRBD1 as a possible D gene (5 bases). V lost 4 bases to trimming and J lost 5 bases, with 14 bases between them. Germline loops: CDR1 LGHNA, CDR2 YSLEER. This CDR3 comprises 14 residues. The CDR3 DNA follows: TGCGCCAGCAGCCCCACCTCACGGGGGTATGGCTACACCTTC. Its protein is CASSPTSRGYGYTF.

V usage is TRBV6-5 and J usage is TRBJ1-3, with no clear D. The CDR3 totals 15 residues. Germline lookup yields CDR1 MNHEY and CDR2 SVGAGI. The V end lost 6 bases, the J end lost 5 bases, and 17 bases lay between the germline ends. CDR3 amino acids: CASSRSANSRNTIYF. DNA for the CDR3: TGTGCCAGCAGCCGCTCCGCTAATTCCCGAAACACCATATATTTT.

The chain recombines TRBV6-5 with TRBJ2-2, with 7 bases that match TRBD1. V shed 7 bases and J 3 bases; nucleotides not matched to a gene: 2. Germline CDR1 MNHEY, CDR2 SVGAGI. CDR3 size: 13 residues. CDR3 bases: TGTGCCAGCAAGGGGGCTGACACCGGGGAGCTGTTTTTT. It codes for CASKGADTGELFF.

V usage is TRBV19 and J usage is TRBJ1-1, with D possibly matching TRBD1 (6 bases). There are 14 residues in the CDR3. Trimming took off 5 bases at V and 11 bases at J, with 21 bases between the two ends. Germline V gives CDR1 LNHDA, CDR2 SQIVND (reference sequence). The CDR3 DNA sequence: TGTGCCAGTAGTTCCAGCACCGATACAGGGTTGGCTTTCTTT. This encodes CASSSSTDTGLAFF.

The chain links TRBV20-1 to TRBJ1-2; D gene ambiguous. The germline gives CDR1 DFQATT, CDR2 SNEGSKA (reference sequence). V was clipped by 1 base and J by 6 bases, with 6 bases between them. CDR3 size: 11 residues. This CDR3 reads CSARGDDGYTF. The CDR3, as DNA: TGCAGTGCTAGAGGTGATGATGGCTACACCTTC.

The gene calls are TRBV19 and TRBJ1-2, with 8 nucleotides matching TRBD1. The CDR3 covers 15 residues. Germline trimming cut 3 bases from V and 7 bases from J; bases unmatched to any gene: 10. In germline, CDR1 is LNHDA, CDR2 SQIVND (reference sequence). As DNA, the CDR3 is TGTGCCAGTAGTATGTGGGACAGGAACCACGGTGGCTACACCTTC. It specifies CASSMWDRNHGGYTF.

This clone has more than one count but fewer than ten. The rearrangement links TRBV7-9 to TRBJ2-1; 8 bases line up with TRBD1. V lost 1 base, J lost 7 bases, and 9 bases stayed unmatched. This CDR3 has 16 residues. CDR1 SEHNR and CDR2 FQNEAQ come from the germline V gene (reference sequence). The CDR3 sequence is CASSLGSGGLGNEQFF. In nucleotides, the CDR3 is TGTGCCAGCAGCTTAGGTTCAGGGGGCTTGGGGAATGAGCAGTTCTTC.